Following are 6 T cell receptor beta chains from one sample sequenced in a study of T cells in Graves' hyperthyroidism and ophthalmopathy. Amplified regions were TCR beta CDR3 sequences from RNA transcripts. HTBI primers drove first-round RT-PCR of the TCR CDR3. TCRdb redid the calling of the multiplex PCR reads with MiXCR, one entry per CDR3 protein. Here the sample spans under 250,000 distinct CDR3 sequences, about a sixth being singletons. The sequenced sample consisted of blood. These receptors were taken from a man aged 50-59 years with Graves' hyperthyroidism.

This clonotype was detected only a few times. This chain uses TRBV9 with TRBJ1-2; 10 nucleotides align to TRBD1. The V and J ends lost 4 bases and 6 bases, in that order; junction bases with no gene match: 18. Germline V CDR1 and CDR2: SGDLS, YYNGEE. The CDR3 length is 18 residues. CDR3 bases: TGTGCCAGCAGCCGAATTGGGACAGGGGCGGATTCCTTTCATGGCTACACCTTC. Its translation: CASSRIGTGADSFHGYTF.

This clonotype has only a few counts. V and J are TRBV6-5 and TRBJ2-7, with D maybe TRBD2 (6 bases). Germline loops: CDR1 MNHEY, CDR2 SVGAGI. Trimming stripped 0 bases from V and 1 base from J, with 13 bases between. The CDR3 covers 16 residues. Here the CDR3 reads CASSYSWGVGSYEQYF. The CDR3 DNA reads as TGTGCCAGCAGTTACTCGTGGGGGGTAGGGTCCTACGAGCAGTACTTC.

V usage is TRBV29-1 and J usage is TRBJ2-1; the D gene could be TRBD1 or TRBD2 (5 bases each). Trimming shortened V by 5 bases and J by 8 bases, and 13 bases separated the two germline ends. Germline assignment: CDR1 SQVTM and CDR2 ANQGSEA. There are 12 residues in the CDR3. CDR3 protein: CSVWDGFDEQFF. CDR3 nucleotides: TGCAGCGTTTGGGACGGGTTCGATGAGCAGTTCTTC.

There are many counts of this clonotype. CDR3 sequence reads: CASSRDMRSPLHF. DNA for the CDR3: TGTGCCAGCAGCCGGGACATGCGTTCACCCCTCCACTTT. The V call is TRBV12-3 or TRBV12-4, the J call TRBJ1-6; D might be TRBD1 (6 bases). This CDR3 is 13 amino acids long. V gave up 6 bases and J gave up 9 bases, with 12 bases separating them.

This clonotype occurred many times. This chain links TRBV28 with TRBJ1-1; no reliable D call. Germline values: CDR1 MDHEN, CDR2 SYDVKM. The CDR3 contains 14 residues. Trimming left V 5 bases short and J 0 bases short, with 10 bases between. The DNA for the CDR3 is TGTGCCAGCAGTCCGTTCAGGCTGAACACTGAAGCTTTCTTT. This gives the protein CASSPFRLNTEAFF.

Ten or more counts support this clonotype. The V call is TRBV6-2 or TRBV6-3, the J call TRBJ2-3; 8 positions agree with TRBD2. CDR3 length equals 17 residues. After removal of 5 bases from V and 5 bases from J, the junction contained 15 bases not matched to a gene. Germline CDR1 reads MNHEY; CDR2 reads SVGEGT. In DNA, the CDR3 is TGTGCCAGCAGTCACCTACCGGGACTAGAGGGTGGAGATACGCAGTATTTT. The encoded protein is CASSHLPGLEGGDTQYF.